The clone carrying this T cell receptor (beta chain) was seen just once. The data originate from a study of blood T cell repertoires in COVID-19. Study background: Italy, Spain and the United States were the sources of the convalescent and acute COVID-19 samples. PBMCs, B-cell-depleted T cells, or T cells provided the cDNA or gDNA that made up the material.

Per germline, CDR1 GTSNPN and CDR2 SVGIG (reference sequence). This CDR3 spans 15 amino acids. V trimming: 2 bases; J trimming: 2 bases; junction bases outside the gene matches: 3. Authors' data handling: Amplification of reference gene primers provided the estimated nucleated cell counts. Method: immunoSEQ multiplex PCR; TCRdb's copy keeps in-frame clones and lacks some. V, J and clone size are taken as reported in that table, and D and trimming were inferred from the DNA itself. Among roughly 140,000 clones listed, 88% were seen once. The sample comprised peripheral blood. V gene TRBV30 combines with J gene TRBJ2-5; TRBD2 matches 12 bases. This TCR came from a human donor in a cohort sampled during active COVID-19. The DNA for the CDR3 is TGTGCCTGGAGTAGAGGGACTAGCGGGCAAGAGACCCAGTACTTC. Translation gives CAWSRGTSGQETQYF.